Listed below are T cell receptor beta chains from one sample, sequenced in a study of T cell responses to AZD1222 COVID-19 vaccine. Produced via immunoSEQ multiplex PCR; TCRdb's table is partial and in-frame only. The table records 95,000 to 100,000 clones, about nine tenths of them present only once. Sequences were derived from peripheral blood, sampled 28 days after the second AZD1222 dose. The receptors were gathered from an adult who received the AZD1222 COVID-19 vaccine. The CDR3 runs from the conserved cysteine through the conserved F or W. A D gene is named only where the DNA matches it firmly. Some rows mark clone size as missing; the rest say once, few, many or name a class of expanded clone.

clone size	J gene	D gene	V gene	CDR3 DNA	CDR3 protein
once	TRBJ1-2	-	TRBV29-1	TGCAGCGTTCTTACAGGTGACTATGGCTACACCTTC	CSVLTGDYGYTF
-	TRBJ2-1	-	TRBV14	TGTGCCAGCAGCCAAGAAGTCGAGAATGAGCAGTTCTTC	CASSQEVENEQFF
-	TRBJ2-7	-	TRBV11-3	TGTGCCAGCAGCTTAAGCCCCTACGAGCAGTACTTC	CASSLSPYEQYF
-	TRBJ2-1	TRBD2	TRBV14	TGTGCCAGCAGCCAAGATCTCACTAGCGGAAACTACAATGAGCAGTTCTTC	CASSQDLTSGNYNEQFF
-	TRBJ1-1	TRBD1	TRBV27	TGTGCCAGCAGGCTACAGGGGGCTGTCACTGAAGCTTTCTTT	CASRLQGAVTEAFF
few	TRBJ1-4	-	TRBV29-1	TGCAGCGTTGTAGGAGGACAGTTTAATGAAAAACTGTTTTTT	CSVVGGQFNEKLFF
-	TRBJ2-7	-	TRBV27	TGTGCCAGCAGCCCGTCGACCGGGACTTACTACGAGCAGTACTTC	CASSPSTGTYYEQYF
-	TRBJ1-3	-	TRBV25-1	TGTGCCAGCAGGGACCGGACGGAAGGAAACACCATATATTTT	CASRDRTEGNTIYF
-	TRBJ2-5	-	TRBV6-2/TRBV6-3	TGTGCCAGCAGTTACGGGGCGGGCAACCCACAAGAGACCCAGTACTTC	CASSYGAGNPQETQYF
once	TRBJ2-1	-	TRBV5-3	TGTGCCAGAAGCTTTGGGGGTTTAAGCTCCTACAATGAGCAGTTCTTC	CARSFGGLSSYNEQFF
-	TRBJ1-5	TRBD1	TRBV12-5	TGTGCTAGTGGGTCCCGACAGGGACTTAGCAATCAGCCCCAGCATTTT	CASGSRQGLSNQPQHF
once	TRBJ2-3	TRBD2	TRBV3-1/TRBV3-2	TGTGCCAGCAGCCAAGCTAGCGGGAGGGCGGATACGCAGTATTTT	CASSQASGRADTQYF
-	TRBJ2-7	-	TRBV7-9	TGTGCCAGCAGCTTCCAAAGCGGATTTTTGAAATACGAGCAGTACTTC	CASSFQSGFLKYEQYF
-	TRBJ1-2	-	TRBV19	TGTGCCAGTAGTATCACCGACGGCGGCTACACCTTC	CASSITDGGYTF